This T cell receptor beta chain was captured in a study of blood T cell repertoires in COVID-19. In the study overall: Sites across the United States, Italy and Spain contributed samples from acute and convalescent COVID-19. PBMCs, B-cell-depleted T cells, or T cells were the source of the cDNA or gDNA that made up the material.

Source study methods: The assay estimated nucleated cells by amplifying reference gene primers. Profiling relied on immunoSEQ multiplex PCR, and the TCRdb table lists in-frame clones only, not all of them. The DNA was the basis for D and trimming; V, J and clone size are from that table. The table has around 300,000 clones, approximately 85% seen once. The CDR3 runs 14 residues. V shed 3 bases and J shed 6 bases, with 12 bases lying between them. In germline, CDR1 is SNHLY, CDR2 FYNNEI. Sequenced sample: peripheral blood. This TCR was recovered from a human donor in a cohort sampled during active COVID-19. The chain joins TRBV2 to TRBJ1-5, with D perhaps matching TRBD1 (6 bases). This CDR3 reads CASSERGYPQPQHF. The CDR3 DNA reads TGTGCCAGCAGTGAGAGGGGGTACCCTCAGCCCCAGCATTTT.